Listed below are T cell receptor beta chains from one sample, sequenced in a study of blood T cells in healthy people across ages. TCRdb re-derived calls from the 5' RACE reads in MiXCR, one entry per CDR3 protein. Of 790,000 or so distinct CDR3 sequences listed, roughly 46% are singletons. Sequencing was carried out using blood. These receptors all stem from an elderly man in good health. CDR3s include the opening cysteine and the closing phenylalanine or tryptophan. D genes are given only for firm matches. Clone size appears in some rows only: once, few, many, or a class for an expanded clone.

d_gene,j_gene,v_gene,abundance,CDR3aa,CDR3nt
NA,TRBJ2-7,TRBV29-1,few,CSVEERRIYEQYF,TGCAGCGTTGAAGAGCGGCGGATATACGAGCAGTACTTC
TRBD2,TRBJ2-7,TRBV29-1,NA,CSVIAGGSYNEQYF,TGCAGCGTTATAGCGGGAGGGTCCTACAATGAGCAGTACTTC
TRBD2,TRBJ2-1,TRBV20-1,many,CSASGEAGLNEQFF,TGCAGTGCATCCGGTGAAGCGGGATTAAATGAGCAGTTCTTC
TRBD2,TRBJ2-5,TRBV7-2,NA,CASSLRGGKETQYF,TGTGCCAGCAGCTTACGGGGGGGTAAAGAGACCCAGTACTTC
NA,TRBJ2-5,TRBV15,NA,CATSRGAGAQETQYF,TGTGCCACCAGCAGAGGTGCTGGAGCCCAAGAGACCCAGTACTTC
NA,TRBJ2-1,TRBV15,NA,CATSRDGGNTYNEQFF,TGTGCCACCAGCAGAGATGGCGGGAACACCTACAATGAGCAGTTCTTC
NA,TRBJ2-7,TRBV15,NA,CATSRLSQDAQQYF,TGTGCCACCAGCAGATTATCTCAAGACGCCCAGCAGTACTTC
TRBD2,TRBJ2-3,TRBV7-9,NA,CASSFSGASTDTQYF,TGTGCCAGCAGCTTTAGCGGGGCTAGCACAGATACGCAGTATTTT
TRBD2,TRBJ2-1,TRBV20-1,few,CSARDVTSGRDEQFF,TGCAGTGCTAGAGATGTTACTAGCGGGAGGGACGAGCAGTTCTTC
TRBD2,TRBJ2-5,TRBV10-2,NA,CASSATSGGRETQYF,TGCGCCAGCAGTGCGACTAGCGGGGGAAGAGAGACCCAGTACTTC
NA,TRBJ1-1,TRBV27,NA,CASSHRGPTEAFF,TGTGCCAGCAGTCATCGGGGCCCCACTGAAGCTTTCTTT
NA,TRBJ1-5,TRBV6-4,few,CASSDWGPNQPQHF,TGTGCCAGCAGTGACTGGGGGCCAAATCAGCCCCAGCATTTT
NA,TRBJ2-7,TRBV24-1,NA,CATSERYEQYF,TGTGCCACCAGTGAACGTTACGAGCAGTACTTC
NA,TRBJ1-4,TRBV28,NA,CASSFKFAETNEKLFF,TGTGCCAGCAGTTTCAAGTTCGCGGAAACTAATGAAAAACTGTTTTTT
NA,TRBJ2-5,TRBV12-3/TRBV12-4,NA,CASSSSTIQETQYF,TGTGCCAGCAGTTCAAGTACGATCCAAGAGACCCAGTACTTC
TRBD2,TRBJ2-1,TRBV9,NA,CASSVDPAGGYNEQFF,TGTGCCAGCAGCGTAGATCCAGCGGGAGGATACAATGAGCAGTTCTTC
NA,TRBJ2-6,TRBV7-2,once,CASKPPAQSSGANVLTF,TGTGCCAGCAAACCCCCGGCTCAAAGCTCTGGGGCCAACGTCCTGACTTTC
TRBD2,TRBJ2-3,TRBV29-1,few,CSVEPAGPSTDTQYF,TGCAGCGTTGAACCAGCGGGGCCTAGCACAGATACGCAGTATTTT
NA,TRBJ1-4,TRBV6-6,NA,CASSWGEKLFF,TGTGCCAGCAGTTGGGGGGAAAAACTGTTTTTT
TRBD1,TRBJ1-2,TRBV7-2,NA,CASSRGQGVGGYTF,TGTGCCAGCAGCCGGGGACAGGGCGTCGGGGGCTACACCTTC
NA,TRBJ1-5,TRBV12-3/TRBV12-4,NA,CASSLFRVNQPQHF,TGTGCCAGCAGTTTGTTCAGGGTAAATCAGCCCCAGCATTTT
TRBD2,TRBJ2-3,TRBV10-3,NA,CAISESGLAGGYF,TGTGCCATCAGTGAGTCCGGACTAGCGGGAGGGTATTTT
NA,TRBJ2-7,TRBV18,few,CASSPQKDVGAQYF,TGTGCCAGCTCACCACAGAAGGATGTCGGGGCCCAGTACTTC
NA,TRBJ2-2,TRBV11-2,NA,CASSLDSFTGELFF,TGTGCCAGCAGCTTAGACAGCTTCACCGGGGAGCTGTTTTTT
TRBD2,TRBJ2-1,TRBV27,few,CASTTSGRNEQFF,TGTGCCAGCACGACTAGCGGGAGAAATGAGCAGTTCTTC
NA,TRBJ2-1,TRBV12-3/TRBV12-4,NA,CASRPGVDNEQFF,TGTGCCAGCAGACCAGGGGTAGACAATGAGCAGTTCTTC
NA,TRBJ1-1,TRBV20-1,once,CSARPFGRGLDTEAFF,TGCAGTGCTAGACCCTTCGGGAGAGGGTTGGACACTGAAGCTTTCTTT
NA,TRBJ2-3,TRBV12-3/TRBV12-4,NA,CASTPSGKNTDTQYF,TGTGCCAGCACTCCTTCGGGCAAAAACACAGATACGCAGTATTTT
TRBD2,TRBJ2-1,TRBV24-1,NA,CATSVGSGRAYNEQFF,TGTGCCACCAGTGTAGGTAGTGGGAGGGCCTACAATGAGCAGTTCTTC
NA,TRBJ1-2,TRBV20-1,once,CSARRSGPGDYGYTF,TGCAGTGCCCGCCGGTCAGGGCCGGGTGACTATGGCTACACCTTC
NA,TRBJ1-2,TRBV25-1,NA,CASSESGRVSRYTF,TGTGCCAGCAGTGAATCGGGCAGGGTGAGCCGCTACACCTTC
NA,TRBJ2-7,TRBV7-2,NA,CASSLAGRRASYEQYF,TGTGCCAGCAGCTTAGCGGGCCGGCGAGCCTCCTACGAGCAGTACTTC
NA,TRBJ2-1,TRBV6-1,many,CASSELTRNEQFF,TGTGCCAGCAGTGAACTGACACGTAATGAGCAGTTCTTC
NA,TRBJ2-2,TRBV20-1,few,CSARDWGTGELFF,TGCAGTGCTAGAGATTGGGGAACCGGGGAGCTGTTTTTT
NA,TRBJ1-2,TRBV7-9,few,CASSMDTQGLGYTF,TGTGCCAGCAGCATGGACACCCAGGGTCTCGGCTACACCTTC
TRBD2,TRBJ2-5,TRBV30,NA,CAWSEYPGLGLLREQYF,TGTGCCTGGAGTGAATATCCGGGACTAGGCCTTCTCCGGGAGCAGTACTTC
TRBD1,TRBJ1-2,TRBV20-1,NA,CSAPDRGSFGYGYTF,TGCAGTGCTCCCGACAGGGGGTCCTTCGGCTATGGTTACACCTTC
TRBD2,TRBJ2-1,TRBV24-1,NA,CTTSDWASGSHNEQFF,TGTACCACCAGTGACTGGGCTAGCGGATCGCACAATGAGCAGTTCTTC
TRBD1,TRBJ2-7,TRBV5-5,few,CASSRHRGLAYEQYF,TGTGCCAGCAGCCGTCACAGGGGGCTAGCTTACGAGCAGTACTTC
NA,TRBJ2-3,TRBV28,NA,CASSPLNRQDTQYF,TGTGCCAGCAGTCCGCTGAACCGGCAGGATACGCAGTATTTT
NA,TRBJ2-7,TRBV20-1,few,CSARAQGPRRYEQYF,TGCAGTGCTAGAGCTCAGGGGCCTAGGCGCTACGAGCAGTACTTC
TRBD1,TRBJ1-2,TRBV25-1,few,CASSVGQGSGYGYTF,TGTGCCAGCAGTGTAGGACAGGGGTCTGGCTATGGCTACACCTTC
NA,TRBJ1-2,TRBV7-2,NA,CASSLQGLDGYTF,TGTGCCAGCAGCTTACAGGGGTTAGATGGCTACACCTTC
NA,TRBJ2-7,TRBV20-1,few,CSATASSYEQYF,TGCAGTGCTACTGCGTCGAGCTACGAGCAGTACTTC
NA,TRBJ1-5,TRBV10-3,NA,CAVGPLNQPQHF,TGTGCCGTCGGCCCCCTTAATCAGCCCCAGCATTTT
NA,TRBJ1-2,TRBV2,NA,CASFAGSHGYTF,TGTGCCAGCTTTGCAGGGAGCCATGGCTACACCTTC
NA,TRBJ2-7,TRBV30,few,CACILDPLYEQYF,TGTGCCTGCATCCTGGACCCCCTCTACGAGCAGTACTTC
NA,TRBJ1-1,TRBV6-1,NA,CASRVEVNTEAFF,TGTGCCAGCCGGGTGGAGGTGAACACTGAAGCTTTCTTT
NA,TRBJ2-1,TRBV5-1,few,CASSPGTEEFF,TGCGCCAGCAGCCCCGGGACGGAGGAGTTCTTC
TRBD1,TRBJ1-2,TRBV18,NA,CASSPGTGVRYGYTF,TGTGCCAGCTCACCAGGGACAGGGGTTCGCTATGGCTACACCTTC
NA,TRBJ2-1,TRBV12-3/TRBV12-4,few,CASSFEDEQFF,TGTGCCAGCAGTTTTGAGGATGAGCAGTTCTTC
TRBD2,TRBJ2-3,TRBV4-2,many,CASSQDPAGAIDTQYF,TGTGCCAGCAGCCAAGATCCAGCGGGAGCGATAGATACGCAGTATTTT
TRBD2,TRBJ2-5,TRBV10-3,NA,CAISETKAGGETQYF,TGCGCCATCAGTGAGACTAAGGCGGGAGGGGAGACCCAGTACTTC
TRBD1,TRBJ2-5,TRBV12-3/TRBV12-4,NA,CASSHDRGVGEQYF,TGTGCCAGCAGTCATGACAGGGGCGTTGGTGAGCAGTACTTC
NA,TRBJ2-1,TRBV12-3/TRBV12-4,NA,CASSLAGGSYEQFF,TGTGCCAGCAGTTTAGCGGGGGGCTCCTACGAGCAGTTCTTC
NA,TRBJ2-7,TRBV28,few,CASSSSAYEQYF,TGTGCCAGCAGTAGTAGCGCTTACGAGCAGTACTTC
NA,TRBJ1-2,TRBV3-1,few,CASSQAYETNYGYTF,TGTGCCAGCAGCCAAGCGTATGAGACTAACTATGGCTACACCTTC